This T cell receptor beta chain appears in the sequencing data of a study of T-cell reconstitution after alpha-beta-depleted transplantation in children. Study-level findings and limits: It was surviving recipient T cells and thymic progenitors that gave some patients high TCRbeta diversity at day 60. T-cell counts and diversity at one year following transplant were attributed mainly to newly produced T cells. Expanded clones from the graft, numbering several hundred, reportedly supplied alpha-beta T cells about two months after transplant.

Unique molecular identifiers were incorporated when the TCRbeta library was constructed. From the PCR reads, TCRdb called clonotypes with MiXCR, one entry per CDR3 protein. The sample holds about 440,000 distinct CDR3 sequences, about 40% seen once. The CDR3 length is 16 residues. The germline V gene encodes CDR1 MGHRA and CDR2 YSYEKL. The J segment lost 8 bases and the V segment lost 2 bases, leaving 10 bases of the junction unmatched. Regarding this clonotype: Its antigen is undetermined.

The material sequenced was PBMCs, taken before TCRalphabeta/CD19-depleted stem cell transplant. V is TRBV4-1 and J is TRBJ1-3; 9 nucleotides line up with TRBD1. This TCR was sampled from a girl aged 2 to 9 with aplastic anemia, due to receive a stem cell transplant. This CDR3 reads CASSQPGTGWRDTIYF. The CDR3 DNA is TGCGCCAGCAGCCAACCAGGGACAGGGTGGCGGGACACCATATATTTT.